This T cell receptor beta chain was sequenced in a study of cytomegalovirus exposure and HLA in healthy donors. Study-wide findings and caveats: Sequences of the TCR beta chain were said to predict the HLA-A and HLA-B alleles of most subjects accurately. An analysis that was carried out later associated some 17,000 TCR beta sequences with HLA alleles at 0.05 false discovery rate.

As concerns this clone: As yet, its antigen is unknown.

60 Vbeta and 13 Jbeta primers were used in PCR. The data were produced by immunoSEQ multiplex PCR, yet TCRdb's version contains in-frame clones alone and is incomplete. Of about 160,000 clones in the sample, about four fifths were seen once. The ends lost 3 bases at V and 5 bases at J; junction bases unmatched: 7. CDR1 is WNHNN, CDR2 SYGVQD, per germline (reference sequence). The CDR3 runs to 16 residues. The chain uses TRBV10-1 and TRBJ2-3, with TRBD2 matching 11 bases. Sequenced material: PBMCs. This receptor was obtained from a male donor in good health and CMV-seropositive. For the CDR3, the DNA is TGCGCCAGCAGTGAATTAGCGGGGGGGCCGGGAGATACGCAGTATTTT. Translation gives CASSELAGGPGDTQYF.